Below are 26 T cell receptor beta chains sequenced from a single sample in a study of T cells in Graves' hyperthyroidism and ophthalmopathy. What was amplified from RNA transcripts were TCR beta CDR3 regions. Researchers ran a first-round RT-PCR on the TCR CDR3 using the HTBI primer set. TCRdb re-called the multiplex PCR reads through MiXCR, storing one row per CDR3 protein. The table includes some 770,000 distinct CDR3 sequences, roughly 15% detected once. Sequencing was carried out using blood. The origin of the receptors is a man aged 18 to 29 with Graves' hyperthyroidism.

V gene TRBV4-2 combines with J gene TRBJ2-1; the match to TRBD2 covers 7 bases. CDR3 length: 16 residues. The V segment lost 1 base and the J segment 4 bases; nucleotides outside the gene matches: 7. Germline-derived CDR1 and CDR2 are LGHNA and YNFKEQ. The CDR3 spells CASSQGRGGVYNEQFF. The CDR3 region has the DNA TGTGCCAGCAGCCAAGGGAGGGGAGGGGTATACAATGAGCAGTTCTTC.

The table lists this clonotype with a few counts. The rearrangement joins TRBV7-9 to TRBJ2-3; 12 nucleotides align to TRBD2. Germline trimming cut 4 bases from V and 5 bases from J; bases unmatched to any gene: 7. Germline CDR1 is SEHNR and CDR2 is FQNEAQ (reference sequence). This CDR3 comprises 16 residues. As DNA, the CDR3 is TGTGCCAGCAGCTCCACGCGACTAGCGGGAGAAGATACGCAGTATTTT. Translated: CASSSTRLAGEDTQYF. Full variable domain (missing parts from reference TRBV7-9 and TRBJ2-3): DTGVSQNPRHKITKRGQNVTFRCDPISEHNRLYWYRQTLGQGPEFLTYFQNEAQLEKSRLLSDRFSAERPKGSFSTLEIQRTEQGDSAMYLCASSSTRLAGEDTQYFGPGTRLTVL.

J is TRBJ1-6 and V is TRBV4-1; possibly TRBD1 for D (5 bases). Trimming pared 0 bases from V and 8 bases from J, leaving 14 bases between. Germline assignment: CDR1 MGHRA and CDR2 YSYEKL. The CDR3 loop spans 16 amino acids. The chain's CDR3 is CASSQDHGGVHSPLHF. The CDR3 DNA reads TGCGCCAGCAGCCAAGATCACGGGGGGGTACATTCACCCCTCCACTTT.

The CDR3 bases are TGTGCCAGCAGCCCATACCGACTAAACAGGGATGGCTACACCTTC. This encodes CASSPYRLNRDGYTF. V usage is TRBV6-2 or TRBV6-3 and J usage is TRBJ1-2; the D gene is possibly TRBD1 (6 bases). The V and J ends lost 6 bases and 6 bases respectively, with 20 bases between them. CDR3 length equals 15 residues. Per the germline V gene, CDR1 is MNHEY and CDR2 is SVGEGT.

This clonotype turned up a few times. This chain joins TRBV20-1 and TRBJ1-2; possible D gene TRBD1, 6 bases. Germline V gives CDR1 DFQATT, CDR2 SNEGSKA (reference sequence). Trimming left V 3 bases short and J 6 bases short, with 8 bases between. This CDR3 contains 11 residues. The chain's CDR3 is CSARGANGYTF. Here the CDR3 DNA reads TGCAGTGCTAGGGGGGCGAATGGCTACACCTTC.

This clonotype was recorded many times. The chain couples TRBV27 to TRBJ1-1, with D unclear. Trimming removed 3 bases at V and 4 bases at J, with 9 bases between. This CDR3 is 13 amino acids long. CDR1 is MNHEY and CDR2 is SMNVEV in the germline V gene (reference sequence). The CDR3, as DNA: TGTGCCAGCAGTTTCAGGCGAAGCACTGAAGCTTTCTTT. Its protein product is CASSFRRSTEAFF.

This clonotype was counted at least ten times. The genes are TRBV28 and TRBJ2-3; 9 bases agree with TRBD2. The CDR3 has 15 amino acids. Germline CDR1 MDHEN, CDR2 SYDVKM. The ends lost 7 bases at V and 3 bases at J; junction bases unmatched: 8. The DNA of the CDR3 is TGTGCCAGCACCCCTAGCCTAGCGGGGACAGATACGCAGTATTTT. As protein: CASTPSLAGTDTQYF.

The J gene is TRBJ2-3, the V gene TRBV18; no definite D call. CDR3 length: 15 amino acids. Deletions cut 0 bases from V and 0 bases from J, with 7 bases between. Germline V lookup: CDR1 KGHSH, CDR2 LQKENI. CDR3 sequence: CASSPPHFSTDTQYF. The CDR3 DNA reads as TGTGCCAGCTCACCACCGCACTTTAGCACAGATACGCAGTATTTT.

The chain's CDR3 is CSASGFPNEQYF. The CDR3 nucleotides are TGCAGTGCTAGTGGATTCCCAAACGAGCAGTACTTC. The chain couples TRBV20-1 to TRBJ2-7, with D unclear. The germline V and J ends were trimmed by 3 bases and 5 bases, with 11 bases remaining between them. Per germline, CDR1 DFQATT and CDR2 SNEGSKA (reference sequence). This CDR3 region has 12 residues.

This clonotype was seen more than once but under ten times. The chain employs TRBV9 and TRBJ2-1; D unclear. The germline V gene has CDR1 SGDLS and CDR2 YYNGEE. Trimming took 4 bases from V and 10 from J, leaving 15 bases between them. CDR3 length: 13 residues. The CDR3 sequence is CASSQDGKTEQFF. CDR3 in DNA: TGTGCCAGCAGCCAGGATGGGAAAACGGAGCAGTTCTTC.

In its sample, this clonotype was seen many times. The V and J genes are TRBV4-1 and TRBJ2-5; perhaps TRBD2 as D (6 bases). Trimming left V 2 bases short and J 4 bases short, with 17 bases between. The germline V gene has CDR1 MGHRA and CDR2 YSYEKL. There are 16 residues in the CDR3. The CDR3 coding sequence is TGCGCCAGCAGCCAAACCTCGGGAGTCGTGGGAGAGACCCAGTACTTC. Translated: CASSQTSGVVGETQYF.

This clonotype showed up just once. A much larger clone sits a single nucleotide away, making a read error possible. The chain employs TRBV7-3 and TRBJ2-1; 11 bases fit TRBD2. Looked up from germline, CDR1 is SGHTA and CDR2 is FQGTGA. The CDR3 covers 15 residues. The CDR3 is CAGSSLAGVSNEQFF. Here the CDR3 DNA reads TGTGCCGGCAGCTCACTAGCGGGAGTCAGCAATGAGCAGTTCTTC.

The chain has TRBV6-1 and TRBJ2-7; 7 bases match TRBD1. The length of the CDR3 is 15 residues. CDR1 MNHNS and CDR2 SASEGT come from the germline V gene. V shed 2 bases and J 0 bases; nucleotides not matched to a gene: 4. The chain's CDR3 is CASSEPQGSSYEQYF. CDR3 coding DNA: TGTGCCAGCAGTGAACCACAGGGGAGCTCCTACGAGCAGTACTTC.

This clonotype appeared a few times. The V call is TRBV9, the J call TRBJ2-7; a weak D match, TRBD2 (6 bases). Germline-derived CDR1 and CDR2 are SGDLS and YYNGEE. V was trimmed by 0 bases and J by 3 bases, leaving 13 bases between them. This CDR3 comprises 15 residues. The CDR3 bases are TGTGCCAGCAGCGTAGGGGGGGAGCCCCACTACGAGCAGTACTTC. Translating it yields CASSVGGEPHYEQYF.

This rearrangement joins TRBV28 to TRBJ1-2; 11 positions agree with TRBD1. The CDR3 contains 15 residues. The V gene end was trimmed by 6 bases and the J gene end by 8 bases; junction bases not matched to a gene: 11. CDR1 and CDR2 from the germline V gene are MDHEN and SYDVKM. CDR3 sequence (DNA): TGTGCCAGCAGCCCTCTCCGGGACAGGGGGGGAGGCTACACCTTC. It translates to CASSPLRDRGGGYTF.

This chain links TRBV29-1 with TRBJ1-1; D uncertain. Germline V gene sequence: CDR1 SQVTM, CDR2 ANQGSEA. The V end was cut by 4 bases, the J end by 3 bases, with 15 bases between. This CDR3 has 14 residues. The CDR3 DNA sequence: TGCAGCGTTGTGGCGACTAATGCCGACACTGAAGCTTTCTTT. Its translation is CSVVATNADTEAFF.

The gene calls are TRBV6-2 or TRBV6-3 and TRBJ2-1; D might be TRBD2 (5 bases). Germline CDR1 and CDR2: MNHEY and SVGEGT. Between the trimmed V and J ends, which lost 3 bases and 7 bases, there was a span of 10 bases. CDR3 length equals 13 residues. Here the CDR3 reads CASSYIEGNEQFF. CDR3 DNA sequence: TGTGCCAGCAGTTATATCGAGGGTAATGAGCAGTTCTTC.

This clonotype was counted at least ten times. The chain is built from TRBV27 and TRBJ2-7, with a possible D match to TRBD1 (6 bases). Germline loops: CDR1 MNHEY, CDR2 SMNVEV (reference sequence). Trimming removed 5 bases from V and 4 bases from J, with 18 bases in between. The CDR3 contains 15 residues. In DNA, the CDR3 is TGTGCCAGCAGTGTACAGGGTCTCTCCCTTTACGAGCAGTACTTC. Protein: CASSVQGLSLYEQYF.

This clonotype was counted ten times or more. The chain links TRBV20-1 to TRBJ2-3, with a tentative D call TRBD1 (5 bases). Germline V gene sequence: CDR1 DFQATT, CDR2 SNEGSKA (reference sequence). The CDR3 spans 12 residues. Trimming took off 3 bases at V and 10 bases at J, with 14 bases between the two ends. The CDR3 spells CSARGRGMAQYF. CDR3 DNA sequence: TGCAGTGCTAGGGGAAGGGGCATGGCGCAGTATTTT.

This clonotype was observed many times. V and J are TRBV28 and TRBJ2-2, with D perhaps matching TRBD1 (7 bases). CDR3 length equals 17 residues. Germline CDR1 MDHEN, CDR2 SYDVKM. Trimming stripped 7 bases from V and 2 bases from J, with 20 bases between. The CDR3 sequence: CASTRPRGEFNTGELFF. CDR3 DNA: TGTGCCAGCACCCGGCCCAGGGGGGAGTTTAACACCGGGGAGCTGTTTTTT.

This clonotype was picked up a small number of times. The CDR3 is CASSLYGQGVQQPQHF. In nucleotides, the CDR3 is TGTGCCAGCAGTTTATATGGACAGGGGGTTCAACAGCCCCAGCATTTT. The rearrangement joins TRBV27 to TRBJ1-5; 10 bases align to TRBD1. The CDR3 totals 16 residues. The germline V gene has CDR1 MNHEY and CDR2 SMNVEV (reference sequence). The V gene end was trimmed by 1 base and the J gene end by 7 bases; junction bases not matched to a gene: 7.

The gene calls are TRBV6-9 and TRBJ2-1; 8 bases agree with TRBD1. This CDR3 region has 15 residues. Germline lookup yields CDR1 MNHGY and CDR2 SVAAGI. V lost 4 bases to trimming and J lost 5 bases; unmatched junction nucleotides: 7. CDR3 region: CASSLGRTGNNEQFF. The CDR3 coding sequence is TGTGCCAGCAGTTTGGGCCGGACAGGGAACAATGAGCAGTTCTTC.

This clonotype was picked up many times. V and J are TRBV2 and TRBJ1-1, with TRBD1 identical over 10 bases. Germline lookup yields CDR1 SNHLY and CDR2 FYNNEI. This CDR3 comprises 17 residues. V lost 4 bases to trimming and J lost 4 bases; unmatched junction nucleotides: 12. The CDR3, as DNA: TGTGCCAGCAGTGTCCGGGACAGGGGTGTCCGAGGCACTGAAGCTTTCTTT. It is translated as CASSVRDRGVRGTEAFF.

This clonotype was picked up a small number of times. The chain links TRBV5-1 to TRBJ2-5; D not resolved. The V and J ends lost 2 bases and 12 bases respectively, with 20 bases between them. This CDR3 is 14 amino acids long. Germline V gene lookup returns CDR1 SGHRS and CDR2 YFSETQ. This CDR3 is CASSFFGRPVSKYF. In DNA form, the CDR3 reads TGCGCCAGCAGCTTCTTTGGACGGCCGGTCAGTAAGTACTTC.

The count of this clonotype is one. In DNA form, the CDR3 reads TGTGCCAGCAGTGAAGTTAACAATCAGCCCCAGCATTTT. This translates into CASSEVNNQPQHF. The genes are TRBV6-1 and TRBJ1-5; D remains ambiguous. CDR1 is MNHNS, CDR2 SASEGT, per germline. V lost 1 base, J lost 3 bases, and 4 bases lay in between. The CDR3 contains 13 residues.

The V and J genes are TRBV4-2 and TRBJ2-3; D is perhaps TRBD2 (6 bases). CDR3 length equals 16 residues. The V gene lost 1 base and the J gene lost 9 bases, with 20 bases spanning the gap. Germline V gene data show CDR1 as LGHNA and CDR2 as YNFKEQ. Here the CDR3 reads CASSQGYGTRDDTQYF. Here the CDR3 DNA reads TGTGCCAGCAGCCAAGGTTACGGGACTCGCGACGACACGCAGTATTTT.